The 27 T cell receptor beta chains given below trace back to one sample, sequenced in a study of T cell responses to AZD1222 COVID-19 vaccine. Profiled with immunoSEQ multiplex PCR; TCRdb holds only in-frame clones, not every one. The sample lists around 180,000 clones; around 94% were seen once. The sequences come from peripheral blood, collected on day 0 of AZD1222 vaccination. The receptor source for this set is an adult in good health.

The chain uses TRBV12-1 and TRBJ1-4; whether TRBD1, the table's D call, matches the DNA was not checked. TRBV12-1 is recorded as a pseudogene. The CDR3 spans 13 residues. The CDR3 spells CASSVRDREKLFF. As DNA, the CDR3 is TGTGCCAGCAGCGTCCGGGACAGGGAAAAACTGTTTTTT.

This chain links TRBV6-2 or TRBV6-3 with TRBJ2-1; weak D call: TRBD1 (6 bases). The CDR3 has 15 amino acids. The ends were cut back, 2 bases at V and 12 bases at J, with 20 bases in the middle. Germline V lookup: CDR1 MNHEY, CDR2 SVGEGT. The CDR3 is CASSYARDITVGQFF. The CDR3 coding sequence is TGTGCCAGCAGTTACGCGAGGGACATCACCGTGGGGCAGTTCTTC.

The chain has TRBV10-2 and TRBJ2-7, with 13 bases aligning to TRBD2. The germline CDR1 and CDR2 sequences are WSHSY and SAAADI. The CDR3 length is 14 residues. V shed 7 bases and J 5 bases; nucleotides not matched to a gene: 5. The CDR3 DNA follows: TGCGCCAGCATCGGACTAGCGGGAGTCGACGAGCAGTACTTC. It codes for CASIGLAGVDEQYF.

The chain links TRBV3-1 (or the pseudogene TRBV3-2) to TRBJ1-2; a possible D gene is TRBD1 (5 bases). The germline V gene has CDR1 LGHDT and CDR2 YNNKEL (reference sequence). The CDR3 covers 15 residues. V was trimmed by 2 bases and J by 4 bases, leaving 14 bases between them. The CDR3 DNA follows: TGTGCCAGCAGCCAAAAAGGGAAGGGGTTCTATGGCTACACCTTC. It encodes CASSQKGKGFYGYTF.

The chain recombines TRBV4-3 with TRBJ1-2, with TRBD1 matching over 10 bases. V trimming: 3 bases; J trimming: 0 bases; junction bases outside the gene matches: 10. Germline values: CDR1 LGHNA, CDR2 YSLEER. CDR3 length equals 18 residues. The CDR3 loop reads CASSQSQFGTGANYGYTF. The CDR3 DNA is TGCGCCAGCAGCCAGAGTCAGTTCGGGACAGGGGCTAACTATGGCTACACCTTC.

This clone was seen once. The chain links TRBV11-2 to TRBJ1-1; the D is unclear. Per the germline V gene, CDR1 is SGHAT and CDR2 is FQNNGV. V lost 6 bases to trimming and J lost 4 bases, with 12 bases between them. This CDR3 spans 13 amino acids. The CDR3 loop reads CASRGIVGTEAFF. The CDR3 bases are TGTGCCAGCAGGGGAATAGTGGGCACTGAAGCTTTCTTT.

The genes are TRBV10-1 and TRBJ1-5, with a weak D call TRBD1 (5 bases). The V and J ends lost 3 bases and 10 bases respectively, with 10 bases between them. Germline-derived CDR1 and CDR2 are WNHNN and SYGVQD (reference sequence). The CDR3 has 12 residues. The CDR3 loop is CASSDTGGPQHF. For the CDR3, the DNA is TGCGCCAGCAGTGATACGGGGGGACCCCAGCATTTT.

V is TRBV9 and J is TRBJ2-1, with D perhaps TRBD2 (7 bases). Germline V gene sequence: CDR1 SGDLS, CDR2 YYNGEE. The V gene lost 3 bases and the J gene lost 9 bases, with 22 bases spanning the gap. The CDR3 runs to 16 residues. As DNA, the CDR3 is TGTGCCAGCAGCGCCCTCTTGGGTTCGGGGGGCCCTGAGCAGTTCTTC. Amino acid sequence: CASSALLGSGGPEQFF.

This sequence joins TRBV29-1 and TRBJ1-1, with no clear D. Germline CDR1 and CDR2: SQVTM and ANQGSEA. V was cut by 4 bases and J by 5 bases, with 14 bases left in between. CDR3 length equals 13 residues. CDR3 nucleotide sequence: TGCAGCGTTGTCCAGGCAGAGAGGACTGAAGCTTTCTTT. Its protein is CSVVQAERTEAFF. The variable domain in full, with the rest retrieved from reference TRBV29-1 and TRBJ1-1, is SAVISQKPSRDICQRGTSLTIQCQVDSQVTMMFWYRQQPGQSLTLIATANQGSEATYESGFVIDKFPISRPNLTFSTLTVSNMSPEDSSIYLCSVVQAERTEAFFGQGTRLTVV.

The chain has TRBV11-2 and TRBJ2-1; D is possibly TRBD1 or TRBD2 (5 bases each). Germline V lookup: CDR1 SGHAT, CDR2 FQNNGV. The CDR3 loop spans 12 amino acids. V lost 3 bases and J lost 15, with 15 bases in between. Here the CDR3 reads CASSFPGAPGFF. The CDR3 DNA reads as TGTGCCAGCAGCTTTCCCGGGGCCCCGGGGTTCTTC. Together with reference TRBV11-2 and TRBJ2-1, the CDR3 gives the full variable domain: EAGVAQSPRYKIIEKRQSVAFWCNPISGHATLYWYQQILGQGPKLLIQFQNNGVVDDSQLPKDRFSAERLKGVDSTLKIQPAKLEDSAVYLCASSFPGAPGFFGPGTRLTVL.

The chain recombines TRBV7-9 with TRBJ1-2; D is possibly TRBD1 (6 bases). This CDR3 is built from 12 residues. Trimming pared 5 bases from V and 7 bases from J, leaving 11 bases between. The germline V gene encodes CDR1 SEHNR and CDR2 FQNEAQ (reference sequence). The chain's CDR3 is CASSRDNAGYTF. Written as DNA, the CDR3 is TGTGCCAGCAGCCGGGACAATGCTGGCTACACCTTC.

This clone was recorded only once. The chain uses TRBV12-3 or TRBV12-4 and TRBJ1-1; D not certain. The CDR3 is made up of 11 amino acids. Trimming shortened V by 8 bases and J by 11 bases, and 15 bases separated the two germline ends. The CDR3 is CASSQRDRAFF. The CDR3, as DNA: TGTGCCAGCTCCCAACGGGATAGGGCTTTCTTT.

V gene TRBV27 combines with J gene TRBJ2-3, with D perhaps TRBD2 (6 bases). Per germline, CDR1 MNHEY and CDR2 SMNVEV (reference sequence). The CDR3 runs 16 residues. The V and J ends lost 5 bases and 2 bases respectively, with 17 bases between them. This CDR3 is CASSPLSSGYTDTQYF. The CDR3 DNA is TGTGCCAGCAGTCCCCTTAGTAGCGGCTACACAGATACGCAGTATTTT.

This sequence joins TRBV5-6 and TRBJ1-2, with TRBD1 matching 8 bases. Germline V gene data show CDR1 as SGHDT and CDR2 as YYEEEE. V was clipped by 3 bases and J by 14 bases; unmatched bases: 18. This CDR3 contains 15 residues. The CDR3 loop reads CASSWATSGGVQHTF. CDR3 in DNA: TGTGCCAGCAGCTGGGCAACCTCAGGGGGCGTACAGCATACCTTC.

The chain carries TRBV11-2 and TRBJ2-1; either TRBD1 or TRBD2 may supply D (6 bases each). CDR3 length equals 17 residues. The germline CDR1 and CDR2 sequences are SGHAT and FQNNGV. Between the trimmed V and J ends, which lost 1 base and 10 bases, there was a span of 23 bases. The DNA of the CDR3 is TGTGCCAGCAGCTTAGTGGCAAAGGGGGGCCGTAGGCGGGAGCAGTTCTTC. It is translated as CASSLVAKGGRRREQFF.

This rearrangement joins TRBV7-9 to TRBJ1-5; TRBD1 is a possible D gene (6 bases). CDR3 size: 18 residues. Germline values: CDR1 SEHNR, CDR2 FQNEAQ (reference sequence). Trimming took 0 bases from V and 3 from J, leaving 18 bases between them. The chain's CDR3 is CASSLASRTGFVNQPQHF. The CDR3 region has the DNA TGTGCCAGCAGCTTAGCGTCCCGAACAGGGTTTGTCAATCAGCCCCAGCATTTT.

This sequence joins TRBV5-4 and TRBJ1-5, with D unresolved. The CDR3 contains 13 residues. The ends were cut back, 0 bases at V and 2 bases at J, with 3 bases in the middle. Germline-derived CDR1 and CDR2 are SGHNT and YYREEE (reference sequence). The chain's CDR3 is CASSLDRNQPQHF. For the CDR3, the DNA is TGTGCCAGCAGCTTGGACCGCAATCAGCCCCAGCATTTT.

The chain has TRBV5-1 and TRBJ2-2; 12 positions match TRBD2. The CDR3 contains 20 residues. Germline assignment: CDR1 SGHRS and CDR2 YFSETQ. The J segment lost 0 bases and the V segment lost 0 bases, leaving 9 bases of the junction unmatched. CDR3 nucleotide sequence: TGCGCCAGCAGCTTGGCCTGGACTAGCGGGATGGGGTCGAACACCGGGGAGCTGTTTTTT. Translation: CASSLAWTSGMGSNTGELFF. The variable domain in full, completed from reference TRBV5-1 and TRBJ2-2, reads KAGVTQTPRYLIKTRGQQVTLSCSPISGHRSVSWYQQTPGQGLQFLFEYFSETQRNKGNFPGRFSGRQFSNSRSEMNVSTLELGDSALYLCASSLAWTSGMGSNTGELFFGEGSRLTVL.

The gene calls are TRBV14 and TRBJ1-2; D may be TRBD1 (6 bases). CDR3 length: 16 residues. Trimming took off 1 base at V and 4 bases at J, with 16 bases between the two ends. Germline values: CDR1 SGHDN, CDR2 FVKESK. The CDR3 DNA is TGTGCCAGCAGCCAAGGCACTCAGGGGATCGGCTATGGCTACACCTTC. Translating gives CASSQGTQGIGYGYTF.

V and J are TRBV6-5 and TRBJ1-5; D is possibly TRBD1 (6 bases). V lost 3 bases, J lost 1 base, and 10 bases lay in between. The CDR3 covers 15 residues. Germline CDR1 is MNHEY and CDR2 is SVGAGI. CDR3 in amino acids: CASSYGRGSNQPQHF. The CDR3 DNA reads TGTGCCAGCAGTTATGGCAGGGGCAGCAATCAGCCCCAGCATTTT.

V and J are TRBV12-5 and TRBJ1-1, with D unclear. Germline V gene lookup returns CDR1 LGHNT and CDR2 FRNRAP. This CDR3 has 13 residues. V lost 2 bases to trimming and J lost 2 bases, with 6 bases between them. This CDR3 reads CASGLRENTEAFF. The CDR3 DNA follows: TGTGCTAGTGGTTTGAGGGAAAACACTGAAGCTTTCTTT.

The V and J genes are TRBV24-1 and TRBJ2-7; D may be TRBD1 or TRBD2 (5 bases each). The CDR3 runs to 12 residues. The germline gives CDR1 KGHDR, CDR2 SFDVKD. Trimming stripped 3 bases from V and 3 bases from J, with 5 bases between. CDR3 protein: CATSDGGYEQYF. CDR3 nucleotide sequence: TGTGCCACCAGTGATGGGGGCTACGAGCAGTACTTC.

The rearrangement joins TRBV18 to TRBJ2-7; the D gene could be TRBD1 or TRBD2 (5 bases each). Trimming pared 6 bases from V and 3 bases from J, leaving 15 bases between. Germline-derived CDR1 and CDR2 are KGHSH and LQKENI. CDR3 length equals 14 residues. The CDR3, as DNA: TGTGCCAGCTCCCCCGGGGCAGTAAACTACGAGCAGTACTTC. This codes for CASSPGAVNYEQYF.

The chain employs TRBV2 and TRBJ1-5; D may be TRBD1 (5 bases). Germline CDR1 and CDR2: SNHLY and FYNNEI. Trimming took off 8 bases at V and 6 bases at J, with 17 bases between the two ends. The CDR3 sequence is 14 residues long. The DNA of the CDR3 is TGTGCCAGCTCGCGAGGACTGGGGCCTCAGCCCCAGCATTTT. This codes for CASSRGLGPQPQHF. The entire variable domain, with the rest obtained from reference TRBV2 and TRBJ1-5, is as follows: EPEVTQTPSHQVTQMGQEVILRCVPISNHLYFYWYRQILGQKVEFLVSFYNNEISEKSEIFDDQFSVERPDGSNFTLKIRSTKLEDSAMYFCASSRGLGPQPQHFGDGTRLSIL.

For the CDR3, the DNA is TGCGCCAGCAGCTACCGGGACTATACTGTCAATGAGCAGTTCTTC. It encodes CASSYRDYTVNEQFF. This sequence joins TRBV4-1 and TRBJ2-1, with 7 bases aligning to TRBD2. The CDR3 length is 15 residues. The germline V gene encodes CDR1 MGHRA and CDR2 YSYEKL. The J segment lost 6 bases and the V segment lost 5 bases, leaving 10 bases of the junction unmatched.

In DNA, the CDR3 is TGTGCCAGCAGTAACAGGGCAAGCCGCACAGATACGCAGTATTTT. This sequence encodes CASSNRASRTDTQYF. The V gene is TRBV2, the J gene TRBJ2-3; a weak D match, TRBD1 (6 bases). Germline V gene data show CDR1 as SNHLY and CDR2 as FYNNEI. V was shortened by 5 bases and J by 1 base, with 13 bases between the two germline ends. The CDR3 length is 15 residues.

This rearrangement joins TRBV5-5 to TRBJ2-7, with D tentatively TRBD2 (6 bases). The V end lost 2 bases, the J end lost 6 bases, and 6 bases lay between the germline ends. This CDR3 has 11 amino acids. CDR1 SGHKS and CDR2 YYEKEE come from the germline V gene (reference sequence). As DNA, the CDR3 is TGTGCCAGCAGCTTCGGGGGCGAGCAGTACGTC. It translates to CASSFGGEQYV.